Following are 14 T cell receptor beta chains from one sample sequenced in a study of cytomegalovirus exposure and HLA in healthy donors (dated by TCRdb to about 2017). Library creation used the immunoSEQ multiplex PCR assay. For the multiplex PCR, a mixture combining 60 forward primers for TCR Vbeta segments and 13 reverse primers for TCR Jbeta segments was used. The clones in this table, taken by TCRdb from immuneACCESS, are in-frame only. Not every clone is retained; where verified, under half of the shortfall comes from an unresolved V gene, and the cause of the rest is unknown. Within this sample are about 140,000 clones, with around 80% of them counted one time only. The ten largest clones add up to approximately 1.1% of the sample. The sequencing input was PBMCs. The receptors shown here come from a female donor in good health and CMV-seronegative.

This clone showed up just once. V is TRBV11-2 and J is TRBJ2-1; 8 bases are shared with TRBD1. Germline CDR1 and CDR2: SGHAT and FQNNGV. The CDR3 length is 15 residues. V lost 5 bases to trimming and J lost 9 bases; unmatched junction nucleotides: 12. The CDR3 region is CASSPLGQGFSEQFF. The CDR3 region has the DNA TGTGCCAGCAGCCCCCTAGGACAGGGATTTAGTGAGCAGTTCTTC.

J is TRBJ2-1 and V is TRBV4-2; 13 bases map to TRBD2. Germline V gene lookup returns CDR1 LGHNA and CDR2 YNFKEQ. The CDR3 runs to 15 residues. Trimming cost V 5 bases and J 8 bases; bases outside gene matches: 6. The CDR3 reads CASSELAGGKDEQFF. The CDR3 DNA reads TGTGCCAGCAGCGAACTAGCGGGAGGGAAGGATGAGCAGTTCTTC.

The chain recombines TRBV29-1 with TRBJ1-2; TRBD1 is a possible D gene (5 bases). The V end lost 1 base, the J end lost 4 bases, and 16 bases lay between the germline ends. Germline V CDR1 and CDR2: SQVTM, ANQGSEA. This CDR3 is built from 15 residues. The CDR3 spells CSVEGKWRQLYGYTF. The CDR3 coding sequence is TGCAGCGTTGAAGGCAAGTGGCGACAGCTCTATGGCTACACCTTC.

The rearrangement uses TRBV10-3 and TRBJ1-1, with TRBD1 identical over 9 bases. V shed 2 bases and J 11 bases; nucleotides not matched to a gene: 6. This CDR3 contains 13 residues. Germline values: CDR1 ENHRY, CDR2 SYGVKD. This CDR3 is CAISEGGGQGAFF. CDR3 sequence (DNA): TGTGCCATCAGTGAGGGAGGGGGACAGGGTGCTTTCTTT.

The CDR3 nucleotides are TGCAGCGTCGGACTTCCCTACGAGCAGTACTTC. Its protein is CSVGLPYEQYF. The chain employs TRBV29-1 and TRBJ2-7; D might be TRBD2 (5 bases). Germline V gene data show CDR1 as SQVTM and CDR2 as ANQGSEA. The CDR3 length is 11 residues. Trimming removed 6 bases from V and 2 bases from J, with 8 bases in between.

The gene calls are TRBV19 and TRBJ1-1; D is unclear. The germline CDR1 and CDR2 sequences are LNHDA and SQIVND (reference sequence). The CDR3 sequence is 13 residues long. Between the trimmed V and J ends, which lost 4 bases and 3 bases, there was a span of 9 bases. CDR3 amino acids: CASSREGYTEAFF. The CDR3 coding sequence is TGTGCCAGTAGTAGGGAGGGCTACACTGAAGCTTTCTTT.

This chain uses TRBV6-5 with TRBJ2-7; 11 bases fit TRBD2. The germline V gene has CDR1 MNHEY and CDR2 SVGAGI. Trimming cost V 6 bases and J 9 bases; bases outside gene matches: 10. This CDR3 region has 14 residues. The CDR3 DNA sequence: TGTGCCAGCAGCTCTAGCGGGAGGTTTTTGGGGCAGTACTTC. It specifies CASSSSGRFLGQYF.

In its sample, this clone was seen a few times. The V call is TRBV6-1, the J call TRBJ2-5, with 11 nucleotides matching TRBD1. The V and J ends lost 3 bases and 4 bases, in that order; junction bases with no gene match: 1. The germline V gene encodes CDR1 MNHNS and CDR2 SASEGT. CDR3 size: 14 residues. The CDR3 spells CASSEGTGGETQYF. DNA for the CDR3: TGTGCCAGCAGTGAGGGGACAGGGGGAGAGACCCAGTACTTC.

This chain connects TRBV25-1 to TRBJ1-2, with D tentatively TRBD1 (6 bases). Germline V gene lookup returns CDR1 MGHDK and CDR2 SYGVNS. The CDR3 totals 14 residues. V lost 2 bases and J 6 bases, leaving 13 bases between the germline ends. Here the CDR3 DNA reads TGTGCCAGCAGTGAACGGGGGGGCTCCCATGGCTACACCTTC. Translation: CASSERGGSHGYTF.

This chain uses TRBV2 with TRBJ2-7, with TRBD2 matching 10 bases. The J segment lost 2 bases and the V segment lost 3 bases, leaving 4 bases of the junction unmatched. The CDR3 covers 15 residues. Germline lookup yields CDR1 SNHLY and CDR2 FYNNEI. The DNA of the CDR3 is TGTGCCAGCAGTGACCAACTAGCGGGACCCTACGAGCAGTACTTC. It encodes CASSDQLAGPYEQYF.

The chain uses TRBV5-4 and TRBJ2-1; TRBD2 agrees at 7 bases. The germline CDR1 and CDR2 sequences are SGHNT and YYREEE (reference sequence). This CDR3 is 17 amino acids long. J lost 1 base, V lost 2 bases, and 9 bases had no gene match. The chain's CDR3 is CASSFGLAEISYNEQFF. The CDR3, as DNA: TGTGCCAGCAGCTTTGGCCTAGCGGAAATTTCCTACAATGAGCAGTTCTTC.

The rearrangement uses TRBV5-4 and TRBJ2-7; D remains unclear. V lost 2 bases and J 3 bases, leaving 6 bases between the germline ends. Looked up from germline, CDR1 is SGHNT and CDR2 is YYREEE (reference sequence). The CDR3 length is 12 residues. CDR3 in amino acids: CASSFPGYEQYF. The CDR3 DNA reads TGTGCCAGCAGCTTTCCGGGCTACGAGCAGTACTTC. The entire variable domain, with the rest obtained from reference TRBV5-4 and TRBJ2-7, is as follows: ETGVTQSPTHLIKTRGQQVTLRCSSQSGHNTVSWYQQALGQGPQFIFQYYREEENGRGNFPPRFSGLQFPNYSSELNVNALELDDSALYLCASSFPGYEQYFGPGTRLTVT.

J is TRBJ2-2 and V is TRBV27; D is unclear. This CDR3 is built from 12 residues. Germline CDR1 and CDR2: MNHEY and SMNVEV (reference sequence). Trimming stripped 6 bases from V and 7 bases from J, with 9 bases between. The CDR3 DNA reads TGTGCCAGCAGCCTAGTGGTCGGGGAGCTGTTTTTT. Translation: CASSLVVGELFF.

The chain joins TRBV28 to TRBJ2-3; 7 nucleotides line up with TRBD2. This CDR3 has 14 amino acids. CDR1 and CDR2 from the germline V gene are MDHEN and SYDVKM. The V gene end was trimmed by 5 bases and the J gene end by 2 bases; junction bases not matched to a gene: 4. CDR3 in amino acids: CASSPGLNTDTQYF. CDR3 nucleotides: TGTGCCAGCAGTCCGGGACTAAACACAGATACGCAGTATTTT. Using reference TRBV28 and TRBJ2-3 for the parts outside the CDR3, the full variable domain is DVKVTQSSRYLVKRTGEKVFLECVQDMDHENMFWYRQDPGLGLRLIYFSYDVKMKEKGDIPEGYSVSREKKERFSLILESASTNQTSMYLCASSPGLNTDTQYFGPGTRLTVL.